The source of this T cell receptor (beta chain) is a study of blood T cell repertoires in COVID-19. Study processing details: Researchers report that nucleated cell counts were estimated from reference gene primer amplification. Produced via immunoSEQ multiplex PCR; TCRdb's table is partial and in-frame only. V and J calls and clone size are as listed in that table; D and trimming were resolved from the DNA. In the table there are over 70,000 clones, 65% to 85% of which are singletons. The CDR3 contains 12 residues. The germline V gene encodes CDR1 MNHNY and CDR2 SVGAGI (reference sequence). J gave up 10 bases and V 6 bases, and 7 bases lay outside the gene matches.

The clonotype was recovered from a human donor in a cohort sampled during active COVID-19. The sample consisted of peripheral blood. V and J are TRBV6-6 and TRBJ1-1; 8 nucleotides match TRBD1. The CDR3 region is CASRPGQGRAFF. CDR3 coding DNA: TGTGCCAGCAGACCCGGACAGGGAAGAGCTTTCTTT.